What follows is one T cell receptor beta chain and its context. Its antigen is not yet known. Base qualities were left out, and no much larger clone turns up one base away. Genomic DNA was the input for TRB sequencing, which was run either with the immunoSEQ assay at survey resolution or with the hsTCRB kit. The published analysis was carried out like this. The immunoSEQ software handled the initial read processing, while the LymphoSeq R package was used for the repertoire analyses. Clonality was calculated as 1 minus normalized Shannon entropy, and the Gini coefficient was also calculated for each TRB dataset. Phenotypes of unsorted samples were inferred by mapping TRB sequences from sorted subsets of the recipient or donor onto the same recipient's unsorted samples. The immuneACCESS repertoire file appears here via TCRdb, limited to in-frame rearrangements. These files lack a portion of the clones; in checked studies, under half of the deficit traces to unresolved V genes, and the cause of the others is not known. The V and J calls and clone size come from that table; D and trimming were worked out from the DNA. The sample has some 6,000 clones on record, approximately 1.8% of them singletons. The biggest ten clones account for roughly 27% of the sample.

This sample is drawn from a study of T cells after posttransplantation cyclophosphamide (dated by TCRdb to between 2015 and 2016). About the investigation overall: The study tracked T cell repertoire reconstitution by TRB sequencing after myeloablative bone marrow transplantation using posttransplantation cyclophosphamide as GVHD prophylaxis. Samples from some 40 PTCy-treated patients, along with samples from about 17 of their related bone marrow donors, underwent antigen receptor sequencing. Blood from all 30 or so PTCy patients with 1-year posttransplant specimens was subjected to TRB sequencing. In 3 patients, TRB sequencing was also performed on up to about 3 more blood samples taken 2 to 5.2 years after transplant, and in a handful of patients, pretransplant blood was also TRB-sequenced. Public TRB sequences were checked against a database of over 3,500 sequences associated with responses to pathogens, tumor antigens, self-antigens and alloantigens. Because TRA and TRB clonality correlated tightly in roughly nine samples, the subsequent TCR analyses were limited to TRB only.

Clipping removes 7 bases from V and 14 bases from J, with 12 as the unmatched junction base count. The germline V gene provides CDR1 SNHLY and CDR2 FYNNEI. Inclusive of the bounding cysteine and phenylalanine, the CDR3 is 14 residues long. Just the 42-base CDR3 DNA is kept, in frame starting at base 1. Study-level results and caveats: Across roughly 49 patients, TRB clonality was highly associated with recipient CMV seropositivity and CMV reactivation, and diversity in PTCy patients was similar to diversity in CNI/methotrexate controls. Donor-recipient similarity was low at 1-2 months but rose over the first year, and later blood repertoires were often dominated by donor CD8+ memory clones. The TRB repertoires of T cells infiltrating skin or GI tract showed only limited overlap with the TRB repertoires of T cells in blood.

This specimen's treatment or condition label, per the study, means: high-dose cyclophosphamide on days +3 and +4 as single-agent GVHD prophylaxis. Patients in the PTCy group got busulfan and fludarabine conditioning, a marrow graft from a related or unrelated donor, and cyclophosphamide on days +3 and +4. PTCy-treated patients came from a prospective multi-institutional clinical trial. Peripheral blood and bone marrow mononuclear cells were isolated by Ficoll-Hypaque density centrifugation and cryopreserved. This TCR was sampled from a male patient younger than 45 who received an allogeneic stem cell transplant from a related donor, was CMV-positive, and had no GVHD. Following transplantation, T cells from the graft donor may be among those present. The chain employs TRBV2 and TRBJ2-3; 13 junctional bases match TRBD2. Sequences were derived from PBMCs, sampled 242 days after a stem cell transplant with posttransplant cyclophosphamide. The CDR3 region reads CASTLQLAGGPWYF. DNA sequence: TGTGCCAGCACGCTGCAACTAGCGGGAGGGCCATGGTATTTT.